This is a list of T cell receptor beta chains from one sample in a study of blood T cell repertoires in COVID-19. Using immunoSEQ multiplex PCR, the repertoire was profiled, and TCRdb retains in-frame clones only, with some absent. The sample lists about 250,000 clones, roughly 83% seen once, with about 9.6% in the top ten. The sequenced sample was peripheral blood. These receptors were obtained from a man of 80 years or more with acute or convalescent COVID-19. Both conserved end residues are part of each CDR3. The D gene is left open where the match is weak. Some rows mark clone size as missing; the rest say once, few, many or name a class of expanded clone.

>TRBV9|TRBJ2-7|-|TRBD2
TGTGCCAGCAGCGCCGCGGGACTAGCCTACGAGCAGTACTTC
CASSAAGLAYEQYF
>TRBV7-9|TRBJ1-1|-|-
TGTGCCAGCATCCCCGGGAGGGCAGGGAACACTGAAGCTTTCTTT
CASIPGRAGNTEAFF
>TRBV6-5|TRBJ1-1|-|TRBD1
TGTGCCAGCAGTCGACAGGGACCTAACACTGAAGCTTTCTTT
CASSRQGPNTEAFF
>TRBV11-2|TRBJ1-1|-|-
TGTGCCAGCAGCTTAGTTATGAACACTGAAGCTTTCTTT
CASSLVMNTEAFF
>TRBV5-4|TRBJ2-2|-|TRBD2
TGTGCCAGCAGCTCCGGGACTAGGCACACCGGGGAGCTGTTTTTT
CASSSGTRHTGELFF
>TRBV2|TRBJ2-3|few|TRBD1
TGTGCCAGCAGTGAGGGACAGGGCACAGATACGCAGTATTTT
CASSEGQGTDTQYF
>TRBV10-3|TRBJ2-3|-|TRBD2
TGTGCCATCAGTGAGTCGAGCGGGGGGCGTAATTTACATACGCAGTATTTT
CAISESSGGRNLHTQYF
>TRBV9|TRBJ2-1|-|-
TGTGCCAGCAGCGCTTGGGACAGGGGAAGCGGGAGGGCCATCTACAATGAGCAGTTCTTC
CASSAWDRGSGRAIYNEQFF
>TRBV19|TRBJ1-3|-|-
TGTGCCAGTAGTACTGGGCCAGGGCTAGCTGGAAACACCATATATTTT
CASSTGPGLAGNTIYF
>TRBV5-6|TRBJ1-1|once|-
TGTGCCAGCAGCTTGGCTGACTGGCGGAACACTGAAGCTTTCTTT
CASSLADWRNTEAFF
>TRBV3-1/TRBV3-2|TRBJ2-3|-|-
TGTGCCAGCAGCCGACCAACGGGAATCACAGATACGCAGTATTTT
CASSRPTGITDTQYF
>TRBV28|TRBJ1-5|-|-
TGTGCCAGCAGCTATAATCAGCCCCAGCATTTT
CASSYNQPQHF
>TRBV5-6|TRBJ1-5|once|TRBD1
TGTGCCAGCAGCCTACAGGGGCACAATCAGCCCCAGCATTTT
CASSLQGHNQPQHF
>TRBV3-1/TRBV3-2|TRBJ2-1|few|TRBD2
TGTGCCAGCAGCCAAGATCCGGGACTAGCGTTGTTCTTC
CASSQDPGLALFF
>TRBV18|TRBJ2-7|few|TRBD2
TGTGCCAGCTCACCGGGACTAGCGGGGAACTACGAGCAGTACTTC
CASSPGLAGNYEQYF
>TRBV11-2|TRBJ2-2|-|-
TGTGCCAGCAGCTTTCCAATGGGGAGCACCGGGGAGCTGTTTTTT
CASSFPMGSTGELFF
>TRBV6-4|TRBJ1-1|-|TRBD1
TGTGCCAGCAGAAGACAGGGATTGAACACTGAAGCTTTCTTT
CASRRQGLNTEAFF
>TRBV6-5|TRBJ2-7|few|TRBD1
TGTGCCAGCAGGGACGACCGGGACAGGGCGTACTTC
CASRDDRDRAYF
>TRBV5-1|TRBJ1-1|-|-
TGCGCCAGCAGCTTCTCACCCCGACCGGGGTACACTGAAGCTTTCTTT
CASSFSPRPGYTEAFF
>TRBV3-1/TRBV3-2|TRBJ1-1|-|-
TGTGCCAGCAGCCAAGGCAAAGGGGGAACTGAAGCTTTCTTT
CASSQGKGGTEAFF
>TRBV10-2|TRBJ1-5|-|TRBD1
TGCGCCAGCATCCCGGAGACAGGGGTTTTCAGCAATCAGCCCCAGCATTTT
CASIPETGVFSNQPQHF
>TRBV18|TRBJ1-2|many|-
TGTGCCAGCTCACCACAAACGACAGGCCTGTATGGCTACACCTTC
CASSPQTTGLYGYTF
>TRBV4-1|TRBJ1-2|-|TRBD1
TGCGCCAGCAGCCAAGTGGGAGACAGGGCGTATGGCTACACCTTC
CASSQVGDRAYGYTF
>TRBV4-2|TRBJ1-6|-|TRBD1
TGTGCCAGCAGCCAATCTCGGACAGGGCTAAATTCACCCCTCCACTTT
CASSQSRTGLNSPLHF
>TRBV2|TRBJ1-2|-|-
TGTGCCAGCAGTGGCTTAGCCGACTATGGCTACACCTTC
CASSGLADYGYTF
>TRBV7-9|TRBJ2-1|-|TRBD2
TGTGCCAGCAGCTTTTTAGCGGGAAGTAGTGAGCAGTTCTTC
CASSFLAGSSEQFF
>TRBV7-2|TRBJ2-1|-|-
TGTGCCAGCAGCTTCTTTTCTAGCGACTTGGGAAATGAGCAGTTCTTC
CASSFFSSDLGNEQFF
>TRBV19|TRBJ1-6|-|TRBD1
TGTGCCAGTAGGACGTTAAGGACAGGGGATAATTCACCCCTCCACTTT
CASRTLRTGDNSPLHF
>TRBV2|TRBJ2-4|-|-
TGTGCCAGCACCCTCCCCCGGGGTGAGGCCAAAAACATTCAGTACTTC
CASTLPRGEAKNIQYF
>TRBV18|TRBJ1-2|-|-
TGTGCCAGCTCACCACCGGACAGCTATGGCTACACCTTC
CASSPPDSYGYTF
>TRBV19|TRBJ2-1|-|TRBD1
TGTGCCAGTAAGACTGGGACCGGGACAGGGGACTACAATGAGCAGTTCTTC
CASKTGTGTGDYNEQFF
>TRBV29-1|TRBJ2-1|-|-
TGCAGCGTTGACGAGGGCTCCTACAATGAGCAGTTCTTC
CSVDEGSYNEQFF